This T cell receptor (beta chain) was captured by sequencing in a study of control samples from healthy donors and cancer patients. V was cut by 8 bases and J by 1 base, with 14 bases left in between. The CDR3 is 14 amino acids. Germline V CDR1 and CDR2: SGHNT, YENEEA. Measured with immunoSEQ multiplex PCR; TCRdb has only the in-frame clones, and not every one. Here the sample spans about 80,000 clones, roughly 90% being singletons. The rearrangement joins TRBV11-3 to TRBJ1-1; D is possibly TRBD1 (6 bases). The source material was blood. The TCR originated in a man aged 45-60 years in good health. DNA of the CDR3: TGTGCCAGCTCCCGCGGACAGCAGAACACTGAAGCTTTCTTT. This codes for CASSRGQQNTEAFF.